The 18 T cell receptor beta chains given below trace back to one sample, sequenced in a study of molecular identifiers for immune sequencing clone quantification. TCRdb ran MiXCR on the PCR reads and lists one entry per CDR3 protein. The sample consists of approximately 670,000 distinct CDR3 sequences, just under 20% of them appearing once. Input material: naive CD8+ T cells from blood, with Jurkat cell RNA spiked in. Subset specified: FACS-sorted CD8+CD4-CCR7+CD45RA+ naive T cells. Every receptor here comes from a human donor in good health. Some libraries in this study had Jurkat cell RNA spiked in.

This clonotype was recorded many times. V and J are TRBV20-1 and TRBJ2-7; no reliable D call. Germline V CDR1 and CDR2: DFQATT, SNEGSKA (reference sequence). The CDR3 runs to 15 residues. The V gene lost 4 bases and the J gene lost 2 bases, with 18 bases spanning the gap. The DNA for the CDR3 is TGCAGTGCTAACCCTAACTATTCACCCGCCTACGAGCAGTACTTC. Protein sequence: CSANPNYSPAYEQYF.

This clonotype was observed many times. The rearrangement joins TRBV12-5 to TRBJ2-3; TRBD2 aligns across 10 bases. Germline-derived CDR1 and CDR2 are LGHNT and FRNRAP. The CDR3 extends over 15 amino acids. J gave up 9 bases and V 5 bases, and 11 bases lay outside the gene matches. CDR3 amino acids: CASGTLAGSLRTQYF. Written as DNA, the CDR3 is TGTGCTAGTGGTACACTAGCGGGATCCTTGAGGACGCAGTATTTT.

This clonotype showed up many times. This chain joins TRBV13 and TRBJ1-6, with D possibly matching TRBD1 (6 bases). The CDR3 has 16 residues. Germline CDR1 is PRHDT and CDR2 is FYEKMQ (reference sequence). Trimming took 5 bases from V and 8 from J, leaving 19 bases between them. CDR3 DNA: TGTGCCAGCAGCCGAGGGCGGAACACAGGGTATTCACCCCTCCACTTT. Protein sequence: CASSRGRNTGYSPLHF.

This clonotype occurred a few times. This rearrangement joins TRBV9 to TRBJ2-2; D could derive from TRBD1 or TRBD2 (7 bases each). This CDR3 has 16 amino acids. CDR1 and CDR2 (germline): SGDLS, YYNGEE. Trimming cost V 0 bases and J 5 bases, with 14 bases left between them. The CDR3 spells CASSVVAGGVTGELFF. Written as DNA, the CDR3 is TGTGCCAGCAGCGTAGTGGCAGGGGGGGTGACCGGGGAGCTGTTTTTT. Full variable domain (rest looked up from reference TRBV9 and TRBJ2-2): DSGVTQTPKHLITATGQRVTLRCSPRSGDLSVYWYQQSLDQGLQFLIQYYNGEERAKGNILERFSAQQFPDLHSELNLSSLELGDSALYFCASSVVAGGVTGELFFGEGSRLTVL.

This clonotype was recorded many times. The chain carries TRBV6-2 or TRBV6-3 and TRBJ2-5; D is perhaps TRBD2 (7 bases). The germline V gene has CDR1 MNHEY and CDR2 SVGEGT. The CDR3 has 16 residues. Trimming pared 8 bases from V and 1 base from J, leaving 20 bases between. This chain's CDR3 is CASETPGGPPQETQYF. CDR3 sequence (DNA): TGTGCCAGCGAAACTCCCGGGGGGCCCCCCCAAGAGACCCAGTACTTC.

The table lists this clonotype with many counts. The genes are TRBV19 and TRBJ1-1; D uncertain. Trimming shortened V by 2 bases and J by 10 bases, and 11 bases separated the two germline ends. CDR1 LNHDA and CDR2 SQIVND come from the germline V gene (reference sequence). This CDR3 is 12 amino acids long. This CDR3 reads CASSISNLGAFF. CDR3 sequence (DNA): TGTGCCAGTAGTATATCCAACCTGGGAGCTTTCTTT.

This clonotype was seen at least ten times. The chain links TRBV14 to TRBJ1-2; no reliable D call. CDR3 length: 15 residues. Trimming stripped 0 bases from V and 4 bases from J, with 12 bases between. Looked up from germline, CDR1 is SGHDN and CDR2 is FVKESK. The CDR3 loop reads CASSQEGQSFYGYTF. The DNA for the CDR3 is TGTGCCAGCAGCCAAGAGGGTCAATCCTTCTATGGCTACACCTTC.

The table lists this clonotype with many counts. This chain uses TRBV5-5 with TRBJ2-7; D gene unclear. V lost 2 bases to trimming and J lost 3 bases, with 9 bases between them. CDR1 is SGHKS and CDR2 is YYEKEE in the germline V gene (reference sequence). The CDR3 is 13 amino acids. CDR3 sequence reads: CASSFGIGYEQYF. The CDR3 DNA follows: TGTGCCAGCAGCTTTGGTATAGGCTACGAGCAGTACTTC.

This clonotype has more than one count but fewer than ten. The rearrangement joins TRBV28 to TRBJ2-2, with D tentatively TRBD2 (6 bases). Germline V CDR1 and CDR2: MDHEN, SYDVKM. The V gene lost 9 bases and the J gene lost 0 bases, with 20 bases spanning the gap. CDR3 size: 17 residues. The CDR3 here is CASRANLWGANTGELFF. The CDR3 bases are TGTGCCAGTCGGGCCAACTTATGGGGGGCGAACACCGGGGAGCTGTTTTTT.

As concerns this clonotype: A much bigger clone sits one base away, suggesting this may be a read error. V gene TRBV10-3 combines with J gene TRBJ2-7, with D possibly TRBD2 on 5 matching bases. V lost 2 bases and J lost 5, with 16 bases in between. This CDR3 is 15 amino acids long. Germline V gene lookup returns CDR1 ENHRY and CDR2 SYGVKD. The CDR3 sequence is CAISESSAESDEQYF. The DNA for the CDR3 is TGTGCCATCAGTGAGAGTTCAGCGGAATCCGACGAGCAGTACTTC.

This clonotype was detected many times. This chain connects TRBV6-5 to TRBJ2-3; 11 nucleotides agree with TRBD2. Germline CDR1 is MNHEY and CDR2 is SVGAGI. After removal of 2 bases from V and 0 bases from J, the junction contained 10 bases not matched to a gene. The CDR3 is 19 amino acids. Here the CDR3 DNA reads TGTGCCAGCAGTTACCTCCCGGGACTAGCGGAGGGGAGCACAGATACGCAGTATTTT. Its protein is CASSYLPGLAEGSTDTQYF.

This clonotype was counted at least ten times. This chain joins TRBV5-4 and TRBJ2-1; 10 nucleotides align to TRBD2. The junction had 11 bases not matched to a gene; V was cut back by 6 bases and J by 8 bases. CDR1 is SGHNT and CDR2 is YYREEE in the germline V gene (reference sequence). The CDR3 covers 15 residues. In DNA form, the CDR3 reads TGTGCCAGCAACCCTAGCGGGAGCGCTTTGGATGAGCAGTTCTTC. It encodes CASNPSGSALDEQFF. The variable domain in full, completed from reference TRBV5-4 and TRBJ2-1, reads ETGVTQSPTHLIKTRGQQVTLRCSSQSGHNTVSWYQQALGQGPQFIFQYYREEENGRGNFPPRFSGLQFPNYSSELNVNALELDDSALYLCASNPSGSALDEQFFGPGTRLTVL.

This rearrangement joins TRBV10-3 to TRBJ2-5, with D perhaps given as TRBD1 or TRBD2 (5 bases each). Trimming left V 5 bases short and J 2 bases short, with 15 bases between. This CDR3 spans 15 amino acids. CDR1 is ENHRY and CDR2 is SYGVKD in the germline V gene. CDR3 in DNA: TGTGCCATCAGTCTCGGGACGGAGGTTCAAGAGACCCAGTACTTC. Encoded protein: CAISLGTEVQETQYF.

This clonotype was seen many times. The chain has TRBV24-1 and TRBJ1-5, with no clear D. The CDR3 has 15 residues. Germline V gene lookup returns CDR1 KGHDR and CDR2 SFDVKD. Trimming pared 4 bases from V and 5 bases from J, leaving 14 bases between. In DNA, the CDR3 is TGTGCCACCAGTGAGGGCATGAGCTGGGATCAGCCCCAGCATTTT. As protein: CATSEGMSWDQPQHF.

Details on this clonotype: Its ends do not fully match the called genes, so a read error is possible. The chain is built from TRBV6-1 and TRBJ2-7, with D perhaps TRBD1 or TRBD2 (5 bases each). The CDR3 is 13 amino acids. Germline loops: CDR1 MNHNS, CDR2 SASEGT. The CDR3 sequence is CASSEADIYEQYF. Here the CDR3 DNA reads TGTGCCAGCAGCGAAGCGGACATCTACGAGCAGTACTTC.

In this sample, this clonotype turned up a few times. The CDR3 DNA is TGTGCCAGCAGTGCGACGATAAACATAGCGGGGGGCCTCACAGATACGCAGTATTTT. The encoded protein is CASSATINIAGGLTDTQYF. This rearrangement joins TRBV6-1 to TRBJ2-3; TRBD2 aligns across 10 bases. The germline gives CDR1 MNHNS, CDR2 SASEGT. The CDR3 extends over 19 amino acids. The J segment lost 2 bases and the V segment lost 4 bases, leaving 15 bases of the junction unmatched.

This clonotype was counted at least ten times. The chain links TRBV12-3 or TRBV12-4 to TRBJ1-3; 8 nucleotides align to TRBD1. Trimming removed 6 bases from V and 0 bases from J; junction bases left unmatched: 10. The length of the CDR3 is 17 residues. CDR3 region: CASRPDRGKSSGNTIYF. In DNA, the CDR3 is TGTGCCAGCAGACCCGACAGGGGAAAAAGCTCTGGAAACACCATATATTTT.

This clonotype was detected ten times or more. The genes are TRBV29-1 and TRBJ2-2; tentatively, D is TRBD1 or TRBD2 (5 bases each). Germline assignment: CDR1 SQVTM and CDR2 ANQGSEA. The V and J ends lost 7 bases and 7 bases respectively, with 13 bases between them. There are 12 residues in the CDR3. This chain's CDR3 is CSARGAGGELFF. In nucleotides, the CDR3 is TGCAGCGCCCGGGGCGCCGGCGGGGAGCTGTTTTTT.